The 13 T cell receptor beta chains presented below share a single source sample, sequenced in a study of cytomegalovirus exposure and HLA in healthy donors. TCRdb's copy holds only in-frame clones and misses some; the assay was immunoSEQ multiplex PCR. The sample records under 150,000 clones, around 86% being singletons. Sequencing was performed on PBMCs. These receptors all stem from a man younger than 30 in good health and CMV-seropositive.

The V call is TRBV30, the J call TRBJ1-1; TRBD1 matches 10 bases. The CDR3 is made up of 14 amino acids. The V and J ends lost 4 bases and 5 bases, in that order; junction bases with no gene match: 7. Germline V gene lookup returns CDR1 GTSNPN and CDR2 SVGIG (reference sequence). CDR3 protein: CAWTPGQGVTEAFF. CDR3 DNA: TGTGCCTGGACGCCCGGACAGGGGGTTACTGAAGCTTTCTTT.

The gene calls are TRBV2 and TRBJ1-5; TRBD1 is a possible D gene (6 bases). Trimming stripped 4 bases from V and 0 bases from J, with 10 bases between. Germline values: CDR1 SNHLY, CDR2 FYNNEI. The CDR3 extends over 15 amino acids. The CDR3 sequence: CASSATGPSNQPQHF. DNA of the CDR3: TGTGCCAGCAGTGCAACAGGGCCTAGCAATCAGCCCCAGCATTTT.

The chain uses TRBV19 and TRBJ2-7; TRBD2 is a possible D gene (5 bases). The germline V gene encodes CDR1 LNHDA and CDR2 SQIVND (reference sequence). The CDR3 covers 12 residues. Trimming took 6 bases from V and 7 from J, leaving 13 bases between them. The CDR3 sequence: CASSVREREQYF. In nucleotides, the CDR3 is TGTGCCAGTAGCGTCCGGGAAAGGGAGCAGTACTTC.

The rearrangement links TRBV6-4 to TRBJ2-1; 10 bases agree with TRBD1. Looked up from germline, CDR1 is MRHNA and CDR2 is SNTAGT. Trimming removed 6 bases from V and 4 bases from J; junction bases left unmatched: 6. The CDR3 runs to 15 residues. CDR3 sequence: CASSAGTGAYNEQFF. Written as DNA, the CDR3 is TGTGCCAGCAGCGCCGGGACAGGGGCGTACAATGAGCAGTTCTTC.

DNA for the CDR3: TGTGCCAGCAGCTTAACAGGGGGCGCGAGGACCTACAATGAGCAGTTCTTC. Translating it yields CASSLTGGARTYNEQFF. The rearrangement uses TRBV11-2 and TRBJ2-1; 9 nucleotides agree with TRBD1. J gave up 2 bases and V 2 bases, and 7 bases lay outside the gene matches. CDR1 is SGHAT, CDR2 FQNNGV, per germline. The CDR3 is 17 amino acids. Supplemented by reference TRBV11-2 and TRBJ2-1, the full variable domain reads EAGVAQSPRYKIIEKRQSVAFWCNPISGHATLYWYQQILGQGPKLLIQFQNNGVVDDSQLPKDRFSAERLKGVDSTLKIQPAKLEDSAVYLCASSLTGGARTYNEQFFGPGTRLTVL.

This clone was counted once. The chain combines TRBV6-1 with TRBJ1-1; 9 nucleotides agree with TRBD1. The germline V gene has CDR1 MNHNS and CDR2 SASEGT. V was clipped by 6 bases and J by 6 bases; unmatched bases: 8. There are 14 residues in the CDR3. The CDR3 bases are TGTGCCAGCAGGGACTTGGGACAGGGCGCTGAAGCTTTCTTT. Encoded protein: CASRDLGQGAEAFF.

The chain couples TRBV9 to TRBJ2-3, with TRBD1 identical over 8 bases. The CDR3 consists of 16 residues. Trimming at V came to 1 base and at J to 5 bases, leaving 9 bases not matched to a gene. Per germline, CDR1 SGDLS and CDR2 YYNGEE. The CDR3, as DNA: TGTGCCAGCAGCGTAAGGCAGGGGGCCCCGAAAGATACGCAGTATTTT. Translated: CASSVRQGAPKDTQYF.

The V and J genes are TRBV27 and TRBJ1-1, with TRBD1 as a possible D gene (5 bases). V was clipped by 2 bases and J by 6 bases, with 16 bases between them. Germline loops: CDR1 MNHEY, CDR2 SMNVEV (reference sequence). This CDR3 is built from 15 residues. The CDR3 reads CASSLAGVPDSEAFF. CDR3 DNA: TGTGCCAGCAGTTTAGCGGGGGTGCCAGACTCTGAAGCTTTCTTT.

V usage is TRBV9 and J usage is TRBJ2-3, with 7 bases identical to TRBD2. This CDR3 spans 16 amino acids. Trimming took 0 bases from V and 6 from J; bases not matched to a gene: 10. Germline V gives CDR1 SGDLS, CDR2 YYNGEE. The DNA for the CDR3 is TGTGCCAGCAGCGTAGCTAGTCTAGCCGGGAGGGATACGCAGTATTTT. It codes for CASSVASLAGRDTQYF.

This clone was seen a handful of times. The chain joins TRBV2 to TRBJ1-1; D is unresolved. V shed 6 bases and J shed 2 bases, with 10 bases lying between them. Germline V gene sequence: CDR1 SNHLY, CDR2 FYNNEI. CDR3 size: 13 residues. CDR3 bases: TGTGCCAGCAGCCTCTTAGCCAACACTGAAGCTTTCTTT. Translated, it gives CASSLLANTEAFF. The variable domain in full, completed from reference TRBV2 and TRBJ1-1, reads EPEVTQTPSHQVTQMGQEVILRCVPISNHLYFYWYRQILGQKVEFLVSFYNNEISEKSEIFDDQFSVERPDGSNFTLKIRSTKLEDSAMYFCASSLLANTEAFFGQGTRLTVV.

The J gene is TRBJ2-6, the V gene TRBV28, with D uncertain. This CDR3 comprises 13 residues. In germline, CDR1 is MDHEN, CDR2 SYDVKM. Trimming cost V 7 bases and J 4 bases, with 8 bases left between them. Written as DNA, the CDR3 is TGTGCCAGCATCCCCGGGGGGGCCAACGTCCTGACTTTC. It specifies CASIPGGANVLTF.

J is TRBJ2-1 and V is TRBV6-1; 7 bases agree with TRBD2. The CDR3 extends over 16 amino acids. Germline CDR1 reads MNHNS; CDR2 reads SASEGT. The ends lost 2 bases at V and 6 bases at J; junction bases unmatched: 10. DNA of the CDR3: TGTGCCAGCAGTGAATGGGTAGGACTAGGAGGCAATGAGCAGTTCTTC. The encoded protein is CASSEWVGLGGNEQFF.

The V and J genes are TRBV5-1 and TRBJ2-1; TRBD2 agrees at 7 bases. This CDR3 spans 16 amino acids. Germline V lookup: CDR1 SGHRS, CDR2 YFSETQ. V trimming: 1 base; J trimming: 8 bases; junction bases outside the gene matches: 12. CDR3 protein: CASSLILTSYVDEQFF. In nucleotides, the CDR3 is TGCGCCAGCAGCTTGATATTGACTAGCTACGTGGATGAGCAGTTCTTC.